These 10 T cell receptor beta chains were all obtained from the same sample, sequenced in a study of response to subunit inactivated influenza vaccine (dated by TCRdb to the late 2010s). Library prep was done by RT-PCR. Sequenced using an Illumina HiSeq 2500. Through fastp at Q25 and MiXCR, TCRdb rebuilt clones from the public reads, retaining in-frame beta chains. All rows with the same CDR3 protein become a single entry with the most common DNA and genes. Across this sample there are hundreds of thousands of distinct CDR3 sequences, with about 12% seen only once. Roughly 10% of the sample is in the top ten clones. The sample was PBMCs from blood, taken on the day of vaccination. These receptors all stem from a man in his fifties who received an inactivated influenza vaccine. Donor details come from another sample of the same person, matched by shared clones.

CDR3 sequence (DNA): TGTGCCAGCAGTCCGGACAGGGGAGTCACAGATACGCAGTATTTT. Amino acids: CASSPDRGVTDTQYF. This chain connects TRBV6-1 to TRBJ2-3; the match to TRBD1 covers 9 bases. J gave up 2 bases and V 5 bases, and 5 bases lay outside the gene matches. Germline CDR1 is MNHNS and CDR2 is SASEGT. The CDR3 sequence is 15 residues long.

The V call is TRBV3-1, the J call TRBJ2-5; possible D gene TRBD2, 6 bases. The CDR3 runs to 14 residues. Trimming removed 4 bases at V and 14 bases at J, with 23 bases between. Germline CDR1 reads LGHDT; CDR2 reads YNNKEL (reference sequence). The DNA of the CDR3 is TGTGCCAGCAGCCCGACCCAAATCCGGGGACTCTTTTACTTC. It translates to CASSPTQIRGLFYF.

This chain links TRBV6-5 with TRBJ1-2; D unresolved. The CDR3 runs to 15 residues. Trimming removed 0 bases at V and 6 bases at J, with 14 bases between. Germline V lookup: CDR1 MNHEY, CDR2 SVGAGI. In DNA form, the CDR3 reads TGTGCCAGCAGTTACTCGGGGTGGAGTGTTGATGGCTACACCTTC. Protein: CASSYSGWSVDGYTF.

Ten or more counts support this clonotype. In nucleotides, the CDR3 is TGTGCCAGCAGTATCAGGGCGGTTGATACGCAGTATTTT. As protein: CASSIRAVDTQYF. This chain uses TRBV2 with TRBJ2-3, with TRBD1 as a possible D gene (5 bases). The CDR3 spans 13 residues. The ends were cut back, 5 bases at V and 6 bases at J, with 12 bases in the middle. Germline V gives CDR1 SNHLY, CDR2 FYNNEI.

A few counts support this clonotype. The V gene is TRBV11-2, the J gene TRBJ2-1, with D perhaps matching TRBD1 (6 bases). The CDR3 consists of 13 residues. Germline V gene sequence: CDR1 SGHAT, CDR2 FQNNGV. V dropped 5 bases and J dropped 9 bases, with 14 bases sitting between them. The CDR3 sequence is CASSTGQGFEQFF. The CDR3 coding sequence is TGTGCCAGCAGCACGGGACAAGGATTTGAGCAGTTCTTC.

In its sample, this clonotype was seen a few times. The chain carries TRBV25-1 and TRBJ2-5; tentative D call: TRBD1 (7 bases). Deletions cut 4 bases from V and 1 base from J, with 28 bases between. The CDR3 is made up of 20 amino acids. Germline V gene data show CDR1 as MGHDK and CDR2 as SYGVNS. The CDR3 region is CASSVIQFPQTGDFQETQYF. The CDR3 DNA sequence: TGTGCCAGCAGTGTCATACAATTCCCTCAAACAGGGGACTTCCAAGAGACCCAGTACTTC.

This clonotype was counted a few times. This CDR3 reads CAWSVGTGFHEQYF. For the CDR3, the DNA is TGTGCCTGGAGTGTAGGGACAGGGTTCCACGAGCAGTACTTC. J is TRBJ2-7 and V is TRBV30, with TRBD1 identical over 9 bases. Looked up from germline, CDR1 is GTSNPN and CDR2 is SVGIG (reference sequence). CDR3 length: 14 residues. Trimming took 0 bases from V and 5 from J; bases not matched to a gene: 5.

This clonotype appeared a few times. J is TRBJ2-2 and V is TRBV19, with no clear D. This CDR3 contains 15 residues. V lost 3 bases and J 1 base, leaving 9 bases between the germline ends. The germline V gene has CDR1 LNHDA and CDR2 SQIVND (reference sequence). The CDR3: CASSMGRVNTGELFF. DNA for the CDR3: TGTGCCAGTAGTATGGGTCGGGTGAACACCGGGGAGCTGTTTTTT.

This clonotype was counted only a few times. This rearrangement joins TRBV20-1 to TRBJ2-5, with 9 bases fitting TRBD1. Germline V CDR1 and CDR2: DFQATT, SNEGSKA (reference sequence). After removal of 6 bases from V and 0 bases from J, the junction contained 8 bases not matched to a gene. The CDR3 consists of 15 residues. CDR3 DNA sequence: TGCAGTGCCCACCCGGACAGGGGAGACCAAGAGACCCAGTACTTC. Translated: CSAHPDRGDQETQYF.

This clonotype has just a few counts. The CDR3 is CASSLGGGTREQFF. The DNA of the CDR3 is TGTGCCAGCTCACTAGGAGGGGGGACCAGGGAGCAGTTCTTC. The V and J genes are TRBV18 and TRBJ2-1; D assignment may be TRBD1 or TRBD2 (6 bases each). Between the trimmed V and J ends, which lost 4 bases and 10 bases, there was a span of 17 bases. Germline CDR1 is KGHSH and CDR2 is LQKENI. The CDR3 runs to 14 residues.